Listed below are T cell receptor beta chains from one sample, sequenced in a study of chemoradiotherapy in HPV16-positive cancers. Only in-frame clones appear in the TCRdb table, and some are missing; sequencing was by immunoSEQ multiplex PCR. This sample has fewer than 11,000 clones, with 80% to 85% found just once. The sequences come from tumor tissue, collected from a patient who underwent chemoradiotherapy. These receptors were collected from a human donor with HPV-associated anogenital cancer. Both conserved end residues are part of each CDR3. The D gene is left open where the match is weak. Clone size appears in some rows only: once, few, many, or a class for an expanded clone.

CDR3: CASSMGQAGNTIYF; DNA: TGCGCCAGCAGTATGGGACAGGCGGGAAACACCATATATTTT; V: TRBV10-2; size: .; J: TRBJ1-3; D: TRBD1
CDR3: CASSAYRIVDSGNTIYF; DNA: TGTGCCAGCAGCGCTTACAGGATAGTTGACTCTGGAAACACCATATATTTT; V: TRBV7-6; size: few; J: TRBJ1-3; D: .
CDR3: CASSLASPPGELFF; DNA: TGCGCCAGCAGCTTGGCCAGTCCCCCCGGGGAGCTGTTTTTT; V: TRBV5-1; size: once; J: TRBJ2-2; D: .
CDR3: CASSESIWPSSSYNSPLHF; DNA: TGTGCCAGCAGTGAGAGTATATGGCCCTCGAGCTCCTATAATTCACCCCTCCACTTT; V: TRBV6-1; size: .; J: TRBJ1-6; D: .
CDR3: CASSLWGSSLNTEAFF; DNA: TGTGCCAGCAGTTTATGGGGCAGTAGCCTTAACACTGAAGCTTTCTTT; V: TRBV28; size: .; J: TRBJ1-1; D: .
CDR3: CASSPESSWDSPLHF; DNA: TGTGCCAGCAGCCCAGAGAGCTCCTGGGATTCACCCCTCCACTTT; V: TRBV11-2; size: .; J: TRBJ1-6; D: .
CDR3: CASSFFSGTGKLRTYEQYF; DNA: TGCGCCAGCAGCTTCTTTTCCGGGACAGGAAAATTACGGACCTACGAGCAGTACTTC; V: TRBV5-1; size: .; J: TRBJ2-7; D: TRBD1
CDR3: CASSERTGTQWQYF; DNA: TGTGCCAGCAGTGAACGGACAGGGACCCAGTGGCAGTACTTC; V: TRBV6-1; size: .; J: TRBJ2-7; D: TRBD1
CDR3: CASSWDGPDETQYF; DNA: TGTGCCAGCAGCTGGGACGGGCCTGATGAGACCCAGTACTTC; V: TRBV7-9; size: .; J: TRBJ2-5; D: .
CDR3: CASSEVDLGQGSETQYF; DNA: TGTGCCAGCAGTGAAGTCGATTTGGGACAGGGTTCAGAGACCCAGTACTTC; V: TRBV2; size: once; J: TRBJ2-5; D: TRBD1
CDR3: CASSFAGARGANVLTF; DNA: TGTGCCAGCAGCTTCGCGGGGGCCCGTGGGGCCAACGTCCTGACTTTC; V: TRBV7-9; size: .; J: TRBJ2-6; D: .